Below are 31 T cell receptor beta chains sequenced from a single sample in a study of T cell changes during pregnancy in multiple sclerosis. Sequencing was performed with immunoSEQ multiplex PCR; in TCRdb, only in-frame clones are kept and a portion is missing. Counted here are 65,000 to 95,000 clones, about nine tenths occurring once; the ten biggest clones make up approximately 1.9%. The sequencing here drew on peripheral blood, taken before pregnancy. The receptor set was obtained from a female donor with multiple sclerosis, enrolled in a pregnancy study.

This clone was detected only once. This rearrangement joins TRBV9 to TRBJ1-1, with 7 bases aligning to TRBD1. The CDR3 spans 17 residues. Germline lookup yields CDR1 SGDLS and CDR2 YYNGEE. The ends lost 3 bases at V and 4 bases at J; junction bases unmatched: 15. This CDR3 is CASSASGQVDGGTEAFF. CDR3 in DNA: TGTGCCAGCAGCGCATCTGGACAGGTGGACGGCGGCACTGAAGCTTTCTTT.

The CDR3 DNA reads as TGTGCCAGCAGCCCGTACGGACAGTTAACCTACGAGCAGTACTTC. Encoded protein: CASSPYGQLTYEQYF. V gene TRBV13 combines with J gene TRBJ2-7; a weak D match, TRBD1 (6 bases). The V end lost 5 bases, the J end lost 2 bases, and 16 bases lay between the germline ends. There are 15 residues in the CDR3. Per germline, CDR1 PRHDT and CDR2 FYEKMQ (reference sequence).

This clone was counted between two and nine times. CDR3 DNA: TGCAGCGTCTCAGCAGGGGGTAAAAATTCACCCCTCCACTTT. Protein: CSVSAGGKNSPLHF. The V gene is TRBV29-1, the J gene TRBJ1-6; 7 bases agree with TRBD1. J was trimmed by 7 bases and V by 6 bases; bases with no gene match: 9. The length of the CDR3 is 14 residues. Germline V gene lookup returns CDR1 SQVTM and CDR2 ANQGSEA.

V is TRBV5-6 and J is TRBJ2-1, with D possibly being TRBD1 (6 bases). V was clipped by 4 bases and J by 8 bases, with 16 bases between them. There are 14 residues in the CDR3. CDR1 and CDR2 (germline): SGHDT, YYEEEE. The CDR3 DNA follows: TGTGCCAGCAGCCAAGCTACAGGGTACCATGAGCAGTTCTTC. Translation gives CASSQATGYHEQFF.

This chain uses TRBV7-2 with TRBJ1-1, with a weak D call TRBD1 (6 bases). CDR1 is SGHTA and CDR2 is FQGNSA in the germline V gene. With 4 bases removed from V and 1 base from J, the gap between germline ends came to 13 bases. The CDR3 length is 15 residues. CDR3 loop: CASSSQGLGNTEAFF. The CDR3 bases are TGTGCCAGCAGCTCACAGGGTTTGGGGAACACTGAAGCTTTCTTT.

The V call is TRBV6-5, the J call TRBJ2-1; D might be TRBD2 (6 bases). V lost 5 bases, J lost 8 bases, and 10 bases lay in between. This CDR3 region has 12 residues. CDR1 is MNHEY and CDR2 is SVGAGI in the germline V gene. CDR3: CASSGGSYEQFF. In DNA, the CDR3 is TGTGCCAGCAGTGGAGGGTCATATGAGCAGTTCTTC.

The genes are TRBV4-2 and TRBJ1-5; the D is unclear. The CDR3 has 16 residues. Per germline, CDR1 LGHNA and CDR2 YNFKEQ. V gave up 0 bases and J gave up 0 bases, with 9 bases separating them. For the CDR3, the DNA is TGTGCCAGCAGCCAAGATAGCGTCCTTAGCAATCAGCCCCAGCATTTT. Translating it yields CASSQDSVLSNQPQHF.

The gene calls are TRBV11-3 and TRBJ2-7; TRBD2 might be the D (5 bases). Germline V gives CDR1 SGHNT, CDR2 YENEEA. The V end was cut by 1 base, the J end by 3 bases, with 10 bases between. This CDR3 spans 14 amino acids. Written as DNA, the CDR3 is TGTGCCAGCAGCTTAGCCGGGAAGAGCTACGAGCAGTACTTC. Translation gives CASSLAGKSYEQYF.

The table lists this clone with a count of one. The chain links TRBV25-1 to TRBJ2-2, with 11 bases that match TRBD1. This CDR3 contains 14 residues. The J segment lost 8 bases and the V segment lost 6 bases, leaving 5 bases of the junction unmatched. The V gene's germline CDR1 is MGHDK and CDR2 SYGVNS. CDR3 residues: CASRDRGRAGELFF. In DNA, the CDR3 is TGTGCCAGCAGGGACAGGGGGCGGGCTGGGGAGCTGTTTTTT.

This chain joins TRBV5-5 and TRBJ2-3, with a tentative D call TRBD1 (6 bases). Trimming cost V 4 bases and J 0 bases, with 12 bases left between them. This CDR3 region has 15 residues. Germline CDR1 is SGHKS and CDR2 is YYEKEE (reference sequence). CDR3 protein: CASSVGQRSTDTQYF. CDR3 sequence (DNA): TGTGCCAGCAGCGTAGGACAGCGTAGCACAGATACGCAGTATTTT.

This chain connects TRBV27 to TRBJ2-1; 8 bases are shared with TRBD1. The CDR3 contains 14 residues. Germline CDR1 and CDR2: MNHEY and SMNVEV (reference sequence). V was clipped by 6 bases and J by 9 bases; unmatched bases: 10. The CDR3 nucleotides read TGTGCCAGCAGGGCCAGGGGGCAGGATAGTGAGCAGTTCTTC. It translates to CASRARGQDSEQFF.

V and J are TRBV9 and TRBJ2-7; TRBD2 matches at 10 bases. J gave up 0 bases and V 8 bases, and 17 bases lay outside the gene matches. The CDR3 spans 18 residues. From germline, CDR1 is SGDLS and CDR2 YYNGEE. The CDR3 region has the DNA TGTGCCAGTCGCAGGGCCCGGGTCGTAGCGGGGGGCTCCTACGAGCAGTACTTC. Protein sequence: CASRRARVVAGGSYEQYF.

The V call is TRBV4-2, the J call TRBJ2-1, with 10 bases fitting TRBD2. The V and J ends lost 1 base and 2 bases, in that order; junction bases with no gene match: 2. The CDR3 totals 16 residues. Germline lookup yields CDR1 LGHNA and CDR2 YNFKEQ. CDR3: CASSQVSGGAYNEQFF. CDR3 DNA sequence: TGTGCCAGCAGCCAAGTGAGCGGGGGGGCCTACAATGAGCAGTTCTTC.

This chain joins TRBV25-1 and TRBJ1-1, with D tentatively TRBD1 (5 bases). This CDR3 spans 15 amino acids. CDR1 MGHDK and CDR2 SYGVNS come from the germline V gene. Trimming took 3 bases from V and 6 from J, leaving 17 bases between them. This CDR3 reads CASSDTGGGRAEAFF. DNA for the CDR3: TGTGCCAGCAGTGATACTGGCGGGGGACGGGCTGAAGCTTTCTTT.

The rearrangement joins TRBV2 to TRBJ1-2, with TRBD1 matching over 9 bases. The germline V gene encodes CDR1 SNHLY and CDR2 FYNNEI. Trimming at V came to 9 bases and at J to 7 bases, leaving 3 bases not matched to a gene. The CDR3 sequence is 11 residues long. The CDR3 DNA is TGTGCCAGGGGACAGGGACGTGGCTACACCTTC. It translates to CARGQGRGYTF.

This clone was seen a single time. The rearrangement links TRBV27 to TRBJ1-6; 9 nucleotides agree with TRBD1. In germline, CDR1 is MNHEY, CDR2 SMNVEV (reference sequence). CDR3 length equals 16 residues. J gave up 7 bases and V 5 bases, and 9 bases lay outside the gene matches. The DNA for the CDR3 is TGTGCCAGCAGTCTGGGACAGGGTCTAGAGAATTCACCCCTCCACTTT. It translates to CASSLGQGLENSPLHF.

The chain recombines TRBV18 with TRBJ2-7, with D perhaps TRBD1 (5 bases). This CDR3 contains 13 residues. Trimming shortened V by 4 bases and J by 0 bases, and 7 bases separated the two germline ends. Germline CDR1 and CDR2: KGHSH and LQKENI. CDR3 nucleotides: TGTGCCAGCTCACTCACAGGCTCCTACGAGCAGTACTTC. Its translation: CASSLTGSYEQYF. Full variable domain (remainder filled in from reference TRBV18 and TRBJ2-7): NAGVMQNPRHLVRRRGQEARLRCSPMKGHSHVYWYRQLPEEGLKFMVYLQKENIIDESGMPKERFSAEFPKEGPSILRIQQVVRGDSAAYFCASSLTGSYEQYFGPGTRLTVT.

The chain links TRBV27 to TRBJ1-1; D may be TRBD1 (6 bases). The germline V gene encodes CDR1 MNHEY and CDR2 SMNVEV (reference sequence). The V end was cut by 7 bases, the J end by 1 base, with 13 bases between. The CDR3 extends over 14 amino acids. The CDR3 protein is CASKNLGGNTEAFF. For the CDR3, the DNA is TGTGCCAGCAAAAATTTAGGGGGGAACACTGAAGCTTTCTTT.

V usage is TRBV5-5 and J usage is TRBJ2-1, with TRBD1 matching 7 bases. The CDR3 loop spans 17 amino acids. With V trimmed by 4 bases and J by 0 bases, 10 bases remained unmatched. Germline V CDR1 and CDR2: SGHKS, YYEKEE (reference sequence). In nucleotides, the CDR3 is TGTGCCAGCAGCGTAAACAGGGGTCTTAGCTCCTACAATGAGCAGTTCTTC. Translation gives CASSVNRGLSSYNEQFF.

The genes are TRBV28 and TRBJ1-1, with D perhaps TRBD1 (5 bases). Trimming took off 2 bases at V and 4 bases at J, with 11 bases between the two ends. The CDR3 length is 14 residues. Germline V gene sequence: CDR1 MDHEN, CDR2 SYDVKM. CDR3 sequence reads: CASSLQGTSTEAFF. In DNA form, the CDR3 reads TGTGCCAGCAGTTTACAGGGAACGAGCACTGAAGCTTTCTTT. Full variable domain (rest looked up from reference TRBV28 and TRBJ1-1): DVKVTQSSRYLVKRTGEKVFLECVQDMDHENMFWYRQDPGLGLRLIYFSYDVKMKEKGDIPEGYSVSREKKERFSLILESASTNQTSMYLCASSLQGTSTEAFFGQGTRLTVV.

This clone has just one count. J is TRBJ2-1 and V is TRBV5-1; 11 nucleotides line up with TRBD1. Germline CDR1 reads SGHRS; CDR2 reads YFSETQ. The V and J ends lost 3 bases and 9 bases, in that order; junction bases with no gene match: 11. The CDR3 extends over 16 amino acids. The CDR3 here is CASSSKGTGGYGEQFF. DNA for the CDR3: TGCGCCAGCAGCTCGAAGGGGACAGGGGGTTACGGTGAGCAGTTCTTC.

The rearrangement joins TRBV19 to TRBJ2-3; 8 nucleotides agree with TRBD1. CDR1 LNHDA and CDR2 SQIVND come from the germline V gene (reference sequence). V trimming: 5 bases; J trimming: 6 bases; junction bases outside the gene matches: 16. The CDR3 totals 17 residues. This CDR3 is CASSVGQGYRRWDTQYF. CDR3 nucleotides: TGTGCCAGTAGTGTCGGACAGGGCTACCGTCGTTGGGATACGCAGTATTTT.

The chain uses TRBV12-5 and TRBJ2-1; D call uncertain. This CDR3 is 14 amino acids long. CDR1 is LGHNT and CDR2 is FRNRAP in the germline V gene. Trimming removed 1 base from V and 4 bases from J, with 8 bases in between. Here the CDR3 DNA reads TGTGCTAGTGGTTTGGGAACAGCTTACAATGAGCAGTTCTTC. This codes for CASGLGTAYNEQFF.

The chain links TRBV7-3 to TRBJ2-5; 11 bases agree with TRBD2. This CDR3 region has 16 residues. Germline V gene lookup returns CDR1 SGHTA and CDR2 FQGTGA. V gave up 5 bases and J gave up 5 bases; unmatched junction bases: 10. The DNA of the CDR3 is TGTGCCAGCAGCCCGGGTAGCGGGGGGGCCTCCGAGACCCAGTACTTC. Protein product: CASSPGSGGASETQYF.

The rearrangement links TRBV7-2 to TRBJ2-7, with D unresolved. V gave up 5 bases and J gave up 2 bases, with 10 bases separating them. Germline V gene lookup returns CDR1 SGHTA and CDR2 FQGNSA. The CDR3 runs to 13 residues. CDR3 protein: CASSRTGPYEQYF. CDR3 coding DNA: TGTGCCAGCAGCCGCACCGGTCCCTACGAGCAGTACTTC. The full variable domain, in which reference TRBV7-2 and TRBJ2-7 provide the parts outside the CDR3, is GAGVSQSPSNKVTEKGKDVELRCDPISGHTALYWYRQSLGQGLEFLIYFQGNSAPDKSGLPSDRFSAERTGGSVSTLTIQRTQQEDSAVYLCASSRTGPYEQYFGPGTRLTVT.

The CDR3 reads CASSYFAGPEAFF. CDR3 coding DNA: TGTGCCAGCAGTTACTTTGCAGGGCCTGAAGCTTTCTTT. The V gene is TRBV6-5, the J gene TRBJ1-1; D is possibly TRBD1 (5 bases). Germline V lookup: CDR1 MNHEY, CDR2 SVGAGI. The CDR3 extends over 13 amino acids. The V end was cut by 1 base, the J end by 6 bases, with 9 bases between.

The chain uses TRBV5-6 and TRBJ1-2; no firm D call. In germline, CDR1 is SGHDT, CDR2 YYEEEE. V lost 3 bases and J 3 bases, leaving 12 bases between the germline ends. The CDR3 is 14 amino acids. CDR3 region: CASSSDSIYYGYTF. DNA of the CDR3: TGTGCCAGCAGCTCGGACTCCATATACTATGGCTACACCTTC.

This clone occurred a few times. V and J are TRBV30 and TRBJ1-6; TRBD1 aligns across 7 bases. With 2 bases clipped from V and 8 bases from J, the junction kept 9 bases outside the gene matches. The germline gives CDR1 GTSNPN, CDR2 SVGIG (reference sequence). The CDR3 sequence is 15 residues long. The DNA of the CDR3 is TGTGCCTGGAGTAAAGGGGACAGTAGGGATTCACCCCTCCACTTT. Its translation is CAWSKGDSRDSPLHF.

The chain employs TRBV7-8 and TRBJ2-7, with 10 nucleotides matching TRBD2. This CDR3 region has 15 residues. Germline V gene lookup returns CDR1 SGHVS and CDR2 FQNEAQ. The ends lost 5 bases at V and 4 bases at J; junction bases unmatched: 8. The CDR3 coding sequence is TGTGCCAGCAGCCCCCTGAGCGGGGGGGCATACGAGCAGTACTTC. Translated: CASSPLSGGAYEQYF.

The chain joins TRBV19 to TRBJ1-1, with 9 bases matching TRBD1. The V gene end was trimmed by 4 bases and the J gene end by 6 bases; junction bases not matched to a gene: 15. Germline V gene data show CDR1 as LNHDA and CDR2 as SQIVND (reference sequence). The CDR3 sequence is 17 residues long. CDR3 bases: TGTGCCAGTAGTACGCCGAACCCGGGACAGGGAGGTGCTGAAGCTTTCTTT. This sequence encodes CASSTPNPGQGGAEAFF.

CDR3 nucleotide sequence: TGTGCCAGCAGCTACAGTGCATATCAGCCCCAGCATTTT. It is translated as CASSYSAYQPQHF. The J gene is TRBJ1-5, the V gene TRBV7-2; the D is unclear. Germline CDR1 reads SGHTA; CDR2 reads FQGNSA. V was clipped by 4 bases and J by 5 bases, with 9 bases between them. There are 13 residues in the CDR3.